Listed below are T cell receptor beta chains from one sample, sequenced in a study of blood T cell repertoires in COVID-19. The protocol was immunoSEQ multiplex PCR, while the TCRdb copy is restricted to in-frame clones and leaves out a portion. The repertoire holds around 230,000 clones, approximately 82% seen once, with about 15% in the top ten. The sequenced sample consisted of PBMCs or T cells enriched from blood (not recorded which). These receptor sequences come from a man between 35 and 55 years old who had recovered from COVID-19. Both conserved end residues are part of each CDR3. The D gene is left open where the match is weak. Rows give clone size only sometimes, using once, few, many, or a class for an expanded clone.

>TRBJ2-7|-|TRBV9|TRBD2
CASSVKAGVTYEQYF
TGTGCCAGCAGCGTTAAAGCGGGAGTCACCTACGAGCAGTACTTC
>TRBJ1-6|-|TRBV2|TRBD1
CASSGDRAGNSPLHF
TGTGCCAGCAGCGGCGACAGGGCTGGTAATTCACCCCTCCACTTT
>TRBJ1-2|-|TRBV6-5|-
CASIERSQGNYGYTF
TGTGCCAGCATCGAAAGGTCACAGGGTAACTATGGCTACACCTTC
>TRBJ2-1|-|TRBV4-1|-
CASSQEGSWGLNNEQFF
TGCGCCAGCAGCCAAGAGGGGAGCTGGGGACTCAACAATGAGCAGTTCTTC
>TRBJ1-6|-|TRBV3-1/TRBV3-2|-
CASSQQDSNSPLHF
TGTGCCAGCAGCCAACAGGATTCTAATTCACCCCTCCACTTT
>TRBJ1-1|few|TRBV5-4|-
CASSLPVNTEAFF
TGTGCCAGCAGCTTACCGGTGAACACTGAAGCTTTCTTT
>TRBJ2-3|-|TRBV29-1|TRBD1
CSALDRASTDTQYF
TGCAGCGCCTTGGACAGGGCTAGCACAGATACGCAGTATTTT
>TRBJ2-3|-|TRBV24-1|-
CATSDPRQGTTDTQYF
TGTGCCACCAGTGACCCGAGGCAGGGAACCACAGATACGCAGTATTTT
>TRBJ2-3|few|TRBV9|-
CASSVGGRAGRDTQYF
TGTGCCAGCAGCGTAGGAGGGCGGGCCGGTAGAGATACGCAGTATTTT
>TRBJ2-1|-|TRBV5-6|-
CASSLAPEVYNEQFF
TGTGCCAGCAGCTTGGCCCCTGAGGTCTACAATGAGCAGTTCTTC
>TRBJ1-5|-|TRBV6-5|-
CASSQYTGGSQHF
TGTGCCAGCAGTCAATATACGGGAGGATCCCAGCATTTT
>TRBJ2-5|once|TRBV15|TRBD2
CATSRELAGGGETQYF
TGTGCCACCAGCAGAGAGCTAGCGGGGGGCGGGGAGACCCAGTACTTC
>TRBJ2-1|-|TRBV11-3|TRBD2
CASSSSGRYYNEQFF
TGTGCCAGCAGCTCTAGCGGGAGGTATTACAATGAGCAGTTCTTC
>TRBJ2-3|-|TRBV7-3|TRBD2
CASSFGTSGQGDTQYF
TGTGCCAGCAGCTTCGGGACTAGCGGCCAAGGAGATACGCAGTATTTT
>TRBJ2-1|-|TRBV2|-
CASSVEGVYTEQFF
TGTGCCAGCAGTGTGGAAGGGGTTTACACTGAGCAGTTCTTC
>TRBJ1-2|-|TRBV4-2|-
CASSQGYLGGYGYTF
TGTGCCAGCAGCCAAGGTTACCTCGGGGGGTATGGCTACACCTTC
>TRBJ2-7|-|TRBV21-1|-
CASSKSEGDYEQYF
TGTGCCAGCAGCAAATCAGAAGGGGATTACGAGCAGTACTTC
>TRBJ1-3|-|TRBV19|-
CASSKLFGASGNTIYF
TGTGCCAGTAGCAAGTTATTTGGGGCGTCTGGAAACACCATATATTTT
>TRBJ2-3|-|TRBV7-9|-
CASSPSLSGPWDTQYF
TGTGCCAGCAGCCCTTCACTCAGCGGTCCTTGGGATACGCAGTATTTT
>TRBJ1-2|once|TRBV5-6|TRBD1
CASSSTQGAHYGYTF
TGTGCCAGCAGCTCCACCCAGGGGGCTCATTATGGCTACACCTTC
>TRBJ2-7|-|TRBV28|TRBD2
CASSLGTSASYEQYF
TGTGCCAGCAGTTTAGGGACTAGCGCTTCCTACGAGCAGTACTTC
>TRBJ2-7|-|TRBV3-1/TRBV3-2|TRBD1
CASSQEVLNGTGSYEQYF
TGTGCCAGCAGCCAAGAAGTATTAAATGGGACAGGCTCCTACGAGCAGTACTTC
>TRBJ2-5|-|TRBV18|-
CASSNRVGETQYF
TGTGCCAGCTCAAACAGGGTCGGGGAGACCCAGTACTTC
>TRBJ1-4|-|TRBV9|-
CASSVGATNEKLFF
TGTGCCAGCAGCGTGGGGGCTACAAATGAAAAACTGTTTTTT
>TRBJ2-7|-|TRBV19|-
CASSITRVADEQYF
TGTGCCAGTAGTATAACCAGGGTTGCTGACGAGCAGTACTTC
>TRBJ1-2|once|TRBV7-9|-
CASSRTQGHSNYGYTF
TGTGCCAGCAGCCGCACCCAGGGGCATTCTAACTATGGCTACACCTTC
>TRBJ1-2|-|TRBV13|TRBD1
CASSTRQGALNYGYTF
TGTGCCAGCAGCACCCGACAGGGGGCTCTAAACTATGGCTACACCTTC
>TRBJ2-1|-|TRBV18|TRBD2
CASSQTLGTSGMGEQFF
TGTGCCAGCTCACAAACACTCGGGACTAGCGGGATGGGTGAGCAGTTCTTC
>TRBJ1-1|-|TRBV19|-
CASSMVWAGSTEAFF
TGTGCCAGTAGTATGGTCTGGGCAGGCTCCACTGAAGCTTTCTTT
>TRBJ1-3|-|TRBV7-9|-
CASSGLVWSSGNTIYF
TGTGCCAGCAGCGGACTAGTCTGGAGCTCTGGAAACACCATATATTTT
>TRBJ1-2|few|TRBV28|-
CASSNQGNYGYTF
TGTGCCAGCAGTAATCAGGGAAACTATGGCTACACCTTC
>TRBJ2-1|-|TRBV29-1|TRBD1
CSVIYSGQGTSNEQFF
TGCAGCGTTATATATTCGGGACAGGGCACGAGTAATGAGCAGTTCTTC
>TRBJ2-1|many|TRBV29-1|-
CSVKWSSYNEQFF
TGCAGCGTTAAGTGGAGCTCCTACAATGAGCAGTTCTTC
>TRBJ2-1|-|TRBV3-1/TRBV3-2|-
CASSPRGDEQFF
TGTGCCAGCAGCCCTAGGGGCGATGAGCAGTTCTTC
>TRBJ1-5|-|TRBV19|-
CASSITRRGNQPQHF
TGTGCCAGTAGTATCACCCGCAGGGGCAATCAGCCCCAGCATTTT
>TRBJ2-3|few|TRBV20-1|TRBD2
CSASWLAGPSTDTQYF
TGCAGTGCTAGTTGGCTAGCGGGACCTAGCACAGATACGCAGTATTTT
>TRBJ1-5|-|TRBV5-5|-
CASSLVAGDNQPQHF
TGTGCCAGCAGCTTGGTGGCTGGTGACAATCAGCCCCAGCATTTT
>TRBJ1-4|-|TRBV5-1|-
CASLNRFNEKLFF
TGCGCCAGCTTAAACAGATTTAATGAAAAACTGTTTTTT
>TRBJ2-1|-|TRBV2|-
CASSVDSVNEQFF
TGTGCCAGCAGTGTTGACAGTGTAAATGAGCAGTTCTTC
>TRBJ1-4|-|TRBV19|TRBD1
CATSEMTGAVEKLFF
TGTGCCACCTCGGAGATGACAGGGGCAGTCGAAAAACTGTTTTTT
>TRBJ1-5|-|TRBV28|TRBD1
CASSPTGGWQPQHF
TGTGCCAGCAGTCCGACAGGGGGATGGCAGCCCCAGCATTTT
>TRBJ1-1|-|TRBV7-2|TRBD1
CASILDREKEAFF
TGTGCCAGCATCTTGGACAGGGAAAAAGAAGCTTTCTTT
>TRBJ1-1|-|TRBV30|-
CAWSVAGDTEAFF
TGTGCCTGGAGTGTTGCGGGGGACACTGAAGCTTTCTTT
>TRBJ2-1|-|TRBV4-2|TRBD2
CASSQPKTVTSGGAGDEQFF
TGTGCCAGCAGCCAGCCAAAAACAGTGACTAGCGGGGGGGCCGGGGATGAGCAGTTCTTC
>TRBJ1-3|-|TRBV9|-
CASRASSSGNTIYF
TGTGCCAGCCGAGCTTCGAGCTCTGGAAACACCATATATTTT
>TRBJ2-5|-|TRBV5-1|TRBD2
CASSWGGGDQETQYF
TGCGCCAGCAGCTGGGGCGGGGGAGATCAAGAGACCCAGTACTTC
>TRBJ2-1|few|TRBV5-5|TRBD1
CASSRGQGSYNEQFF
TGTGCCAGCAGCCGGGGACAGGGCTCCTACAATGAGCAGTTCTTC
>TRBJ2-6|once|TRBV5-4|-
CASSLTGSGGANVLTF
TGTGCCAGCAGCTTGACAGGGTCCGGTGGGGCCAACGTCCTGACTTTC
>TRBJ2-7|-|TRBV3-1/TRBV3-2|TRBD1
CASSHRDRGAEQYF
TGTGCCAGCAGCCATAGGGACAGGGGAGCAGAGCAGTACTTC
>TRBJ1-2|-|TRBV27|TRBD1
CASSRNGQADYGYTF
TGTGCCAGCAGTCGAAACGGACAGGCTGACTATGGCTACACCTTC
>TRBJ1-5|-|TRBV28|-
CASSFGGPVHQPQHF
TGTGCCAGCAGTTTTGGGGGCCCAGTTCATCAGCCCCAGCATTTT
>TRBJ2-6|-|TRBV7-9|-
CASTPSWANVLTF
TGTGCCAGCACCCCGTCCTGGGCCAACGTCCTGACTTTC
>TRBJ2-7|-|TRBV6-2/TRBV6-3|TRBD1
CASSSHPQGNEQYF
TGTGCCAGCAGTTCGCACCCACAGGGGAACGAGCAGTACTTC
>TRBJ2-3|-|TRBV29-1|-
CSVDSTDTQYF
TGCAGCGTTGACAGTACAGATACGCAGTATTTT
>TRBJ2-5|-|TRBV4-1|TRBD1
CASSRTGGQETQYF
TGCGCCAGCAGCAGGACAGGTGGACAAGAGACCCAGTACTTC
>TRBJ1-2|-|TRBV6-5|-
CASSRIAGAYGYTF
TGTGCCAGCAGCCGTATCGCTGGGGCCTATGGCTACACCTTC
>TRBJ2-3|-|TRBV3-1/TRBV3-2|-
CASSQMSTSTDTQYF
TGTGCCAGCAGCCAAATGTCCACTAGCACAGATACGCAGTATTTT
>TRBJ1-4|-|TRBV30|TRBD1
CAGDRNEKLFF
TGTGCCGGGGACAGAAATGAAAAACTGTTTTTT
>TRBJ1-2|-|TRBV7-3|-
CASSLGGGRGYTF
TGTGCCAGCAGCTTGGGCGGGGGACGGGGCTACACCTTC